The clone carrying this TCR beta chain showed up just a few times. Its cognate antigen is unknown. The data are from a study of beta chain features in type 1 diabetes. Study-level background: Patients looked much like healthy donors when it came to age, gender and cell yields. General observations from the study: Unsettled here was the matter of whether HLA type influences TCRB rearrangement. In patients and controls equally, PCR might favor templates that are shorter. For Type 1 diabetes patients, all four CD4+ subsets carried TCRB CDR3s that were moderately but significantly shorter.

A CD45RO/CCR7/CD25/CD127/CD95/CD27 panel sorted naive, central memory, regulatory and stem cell-like memory CD4+ cells. Germline CDR1 is SGHRS and CDR2 is YFSETQ. The ends were cut back, 1 base at V and 0 bases at J, with 12 bases in the middle. The CDR3 runs to 16 residues. TCRB transcripts that were expressed got sequenced, as all of the isolated RNA had been reverse transcribed. The method was immunoSEQ multiplex PCR; TCRdb's version includes in-frame clones alone and lacks a portion of them. The sample yields about 160,000 clones, approximately 8.7% seen once. The chain couples TRBV5-1 to TRBJ2-3; D might be TRBD2 (5 bases). This clonotype was obtained from a woman in her 30s with type 1 diabetes. Sequences were obtained from central memory CD4+ T cells from blood. The CDR3 sequence is CASSLNTAESTDTQYF. The CDR3 DNA reads as TGCGCCAGCAGCTTGAATACAGCGGAAAGCACAGATACGCAGTATTTT.